The TCR beta chain under discussion was sequenced for a study of blood T cell repertoires in COVID-19. About the research overall: The study drew acute and convalescent COVID-19 samples from the United States, Italy and Spain.

Assay: immunoSEQ multiplex PCR; the TCRdb copy retains only in-frame clones and omits some. The table shows under 80,000 clones, with 88% occurring only once. The CDR3 runs to 17 residues. The V gene's germline CDR1 is SGHTA and CDR2 FQGTGA. V lost 2 bases and J lost 4; bases outside the gene matches: 9. The receptor was derived from a human donor in a cohort sampled during active COVID-19. The chain couples TRBV7-3 to TRBJ2-2; 8 bases agree with TRBD2. What was sequenced was peripheral blood. The CDR3 DNA is TGTGCCAGCAGCTTAGTTGGGAGCGGGAGCGGCACCGGGGAGCTGTTTTTT. Translation gives CASSLVGSGSGTGELFF.